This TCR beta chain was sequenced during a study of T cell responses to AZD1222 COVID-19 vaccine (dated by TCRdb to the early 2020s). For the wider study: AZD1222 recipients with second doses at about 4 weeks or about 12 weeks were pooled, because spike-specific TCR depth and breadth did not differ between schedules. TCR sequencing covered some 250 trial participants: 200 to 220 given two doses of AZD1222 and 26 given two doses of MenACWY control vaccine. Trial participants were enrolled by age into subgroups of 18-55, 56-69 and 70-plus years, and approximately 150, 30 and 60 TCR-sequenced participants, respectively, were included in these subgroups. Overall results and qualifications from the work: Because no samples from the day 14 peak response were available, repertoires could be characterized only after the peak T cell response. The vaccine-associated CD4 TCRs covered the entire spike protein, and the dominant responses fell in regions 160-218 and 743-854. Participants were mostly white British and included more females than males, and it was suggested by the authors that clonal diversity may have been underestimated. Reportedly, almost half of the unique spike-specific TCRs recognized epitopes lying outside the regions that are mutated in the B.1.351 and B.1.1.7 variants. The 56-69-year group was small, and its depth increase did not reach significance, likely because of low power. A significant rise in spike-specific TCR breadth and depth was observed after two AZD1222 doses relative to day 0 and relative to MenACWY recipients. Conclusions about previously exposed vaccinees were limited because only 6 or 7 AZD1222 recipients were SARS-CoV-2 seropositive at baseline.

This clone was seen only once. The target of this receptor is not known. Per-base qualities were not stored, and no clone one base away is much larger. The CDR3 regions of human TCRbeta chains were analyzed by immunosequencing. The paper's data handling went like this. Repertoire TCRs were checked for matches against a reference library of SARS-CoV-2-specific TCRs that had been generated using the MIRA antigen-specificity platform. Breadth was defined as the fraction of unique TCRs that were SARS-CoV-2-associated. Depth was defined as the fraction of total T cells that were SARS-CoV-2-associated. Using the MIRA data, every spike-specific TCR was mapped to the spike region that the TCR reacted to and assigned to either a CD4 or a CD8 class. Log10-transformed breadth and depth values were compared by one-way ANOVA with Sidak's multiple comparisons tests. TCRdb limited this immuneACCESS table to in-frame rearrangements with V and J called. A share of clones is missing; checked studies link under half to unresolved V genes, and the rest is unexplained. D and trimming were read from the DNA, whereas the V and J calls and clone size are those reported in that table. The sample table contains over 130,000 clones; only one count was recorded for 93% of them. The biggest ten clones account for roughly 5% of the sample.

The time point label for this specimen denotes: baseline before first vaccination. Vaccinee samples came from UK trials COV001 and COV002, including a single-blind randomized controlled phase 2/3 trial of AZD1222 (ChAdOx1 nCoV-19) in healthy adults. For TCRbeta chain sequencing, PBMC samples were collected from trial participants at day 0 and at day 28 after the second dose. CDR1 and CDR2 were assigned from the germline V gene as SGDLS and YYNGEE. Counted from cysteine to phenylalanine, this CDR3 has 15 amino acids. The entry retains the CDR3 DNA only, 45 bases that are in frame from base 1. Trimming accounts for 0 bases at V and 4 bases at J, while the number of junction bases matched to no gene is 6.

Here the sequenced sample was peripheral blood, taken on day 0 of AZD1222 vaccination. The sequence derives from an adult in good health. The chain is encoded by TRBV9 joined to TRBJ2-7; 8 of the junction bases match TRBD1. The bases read TGTGCCAGCAGCGTAGGCCCGACAGGGGAATACGAGCAGTACTTC. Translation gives CASSVGPTGEYEQYF.